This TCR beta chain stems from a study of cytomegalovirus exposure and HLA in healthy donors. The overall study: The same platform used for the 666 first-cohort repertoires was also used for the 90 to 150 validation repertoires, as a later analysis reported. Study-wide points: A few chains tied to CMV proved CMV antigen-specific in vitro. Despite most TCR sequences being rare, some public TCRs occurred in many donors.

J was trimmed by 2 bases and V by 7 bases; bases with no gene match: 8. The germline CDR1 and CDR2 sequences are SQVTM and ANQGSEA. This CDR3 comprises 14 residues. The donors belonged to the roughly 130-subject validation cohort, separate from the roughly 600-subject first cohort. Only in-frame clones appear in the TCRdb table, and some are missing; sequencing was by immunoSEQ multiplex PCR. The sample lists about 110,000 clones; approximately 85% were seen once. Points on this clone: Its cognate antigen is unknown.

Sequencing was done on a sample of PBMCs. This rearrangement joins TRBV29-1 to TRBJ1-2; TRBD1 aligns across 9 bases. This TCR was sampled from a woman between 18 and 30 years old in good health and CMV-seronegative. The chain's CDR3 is CSAAGQGNNYGYTF. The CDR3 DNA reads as TGCAGCGCTGCCGGACAGGGGAACAACTATGGCTACACCTTC.